The 14 T cell receptor beta chains below come from one sample, sequenced in a study of T-cell memory formation after mild COVID-19. TCRdb analysed the 5' RACE reads with MiXCR anew, one entry per CDR3 protein. The sample contains some 320,000 distinct CDR3 sequences, 14% of which appear only once. Sequenced sample: PBMCs or a T cell subset sorted from them (not recorded which). These receptors were obtained from a man aged 18 to 29 who had mild COVID-19 (a few samples of this study predate the infection). Cell type and time point are not known.

This rearrangement joins TRBV7-2 to TRBJ2-1; 7 bases agree with TRBD1. The germline V gene encodes CDR1 SGHTA and CDR2 FQGNSA. CDR3 size: 13 residues. V dropped 5 bases and J dropped 16; count of bases not matched to a gene: 14. The CDR3 DNA reads as TGTGCCAGCAGCGCCCAACTAGGACAGGCCAAATTCTTC. It encodes CASSAQLGQAKFF.

This clonotype was seen more than once but under ten times. V gene TRBV3-1 combines with J gene TRBJ2-1, with 8 nucleotides matching TRBD1. This CDR3 has 14 residues. Unmatched junction bases numbered 9, after V lost 4 bases and J lost 10 bases. CDR1 and CDR2 (germline): LGHDT, YNNKEL (reference sequence). The CDR3 nucleotides read TGTGCCAGCAGCCGACAGGGGCTGCCTGGGGAGCAGTTCTTC. It encodes CASSRQGLPGEQFF.

The chain recombines TRBV4-3 with TRBJ2-7; D not resolved. V lost 1 base, J lost 0 bases, and 7 bases lay in between. Per germline, CDR1 LGHNA and CDR2 YSLEER. There are 14 residues in the CDR3. The CDR3 region is CASSQGFSSYEQYF. The DNA of the CDR3 is TGCGCCAGCAGCCAAGGTTTTAGCTCCTACGAGCAGTACTTC.

V is TRBV29-1 and J is TRBJ2-7, with D hard to call. Germline V CDR1 and CDR2: SQVTM, ANQGSEA. V was clipped by 7 bases and J by 0 bases, with 13 bases between them. The CDR3 consists of 13 residues. This CDR3 is CSAAWKGSYEQYF. CDR3 nucleotide sequence: TGCAGCGCCGCATGGAAGGGCTCCTACGAGCAGTACTTC.

With regard to this clonotype: At one end, the junction sequence differs from germline, possibly due to a read error. The genes are TRBV5-1 and TRBJ2-4; TRBD1 is a possible D gene (5 bases). Germline CDR1 and CDR2: SGHRS and YFSETQ. The CDR3 has 13 residues. The CDR3 reads CASSISDKNIHYF. DNA of the CDR3: TGCGCCAGCAGCATTTCGGACAAAAACATTCATTACTTC.

This clonotype was seen a handful of times. The chain joins TRBV7-9 to TRBJ2-2; maybe TRBD1 (6 bases). This CDR3 is built from 14 residues. Germline V lookup: CDR1 SEHNR, CDR2 FQNEAQ (reference sequence). Trimming cost V 5 bases and J 3 bases, with 10 bases left between them. The CDR3 spells CASSAQGYTGELFF. The CDR3 DNA follows: TGTGCCAGCAGCGCACAGGGTTACACCGGGGAGCTGTTTTTT.

This clonotype turned up a few times. The chain recombines TRBV6-2 or TRBV6-3 with TRBJ2-1, with a weak D call TRBD2 (6 bases). The CDR3 is 18 amino acids. Germline V gene sequence: CDR1 MNHEY, CDR2 SVGEGT. Deletions cut 5 bases from V and 0 bases from J, with 20 bases between. The DNA of the CDR3 is TGTGCCAGCAGTCCCGGCCCCGGACTAACCATCTCCTACAATGAGCAGTTCTTC. Its protein is CASSPGPGLTISYNEQFF.

This clonotype has only a few counts. The chain carries TRBV28 and TRBJ1-6; tentatively, D is TRBD1 (6 bases). V gave up 2 bases and J gave up 9 bases, with 17 bases separating them. The CDR3 covers 16 residues. The germline V gene has CDR1 MDHEN and CDR2 SYDVKM. The DNA for the CDR3 is TGTGCCAGCAGTTTACCCTCTCAACAGGGTGGTTCACCCCTCCACTTT. It codes for CASSLPSQQGGSPLHF.

The sample holds a few counts of this clonotype. V usage is TRBV20-1 and J usage is TRBJ2-3; D not certain. Germline CDR1 is DFQATT and CDR2 is SNEGSKA (reference sequence). The CDR3 length is 14 residues. V lost 1 base and J lost 0, with 8 bases in between. The CDR3 spells CSARGDTSTDTQYF. DNA for the CDR3: TGCAGTGCTAGAGGCGACACGAGCACAGATACGCAGTATTTT.

The CDR3 DNA follows: TGCAGTGCTAGTGCGGGTCTACTTGTCACCGAGCAGTACTTC. As protein: CSASAGLLVTEQYF. V usage is TRBV20-1 and J usage is TRBJ2-7, with a weak D call TRBD2 (5 bases). The CDR3 length is 14 residues. CDR1 is DFQATT, CDR2 SNEGSKA, per germline (reference sequence). V dropped 3 bases and J dropped 6 bases, with 18 bases sitting between them.

This clonotype has just a few counts. V usage is TRBV20-1 and J usage is TRBJ1-2, with a possible D match to TRBD1 (5 bases). The germline gives CDR1 DFQATT, CDR2 SNEGSKA (reference sequence). This CDR3 is 11 amino acids long. Trimming removed 5 bases at V and 6 bases at J, with 10 bases between. This chain's CDR3 is CSAVQGDGYTF. DNA for the CDR3: TGCAGTGCTGTCCAGGGCGATGGCTACACCTTC.

This chain uses TRBV7-9 with TRBJ2-5; D is unresolved. V was shortened by 0 bases and J by 5 bases, with 10 bases between the two germline ends. Germline V lookup: CDR1 SEHNR, CDR2 FQNEAQ (reference sequence). The CDR3 runs to 14 residues. The CDR3 coding sequence is TGTGCCAGCAGCTTAGCCACCCGAGCTGAGACCCAGTACTTC. Its translation is CASSLATRAETQYF.

This clonotype has just a few counts. V gene TRBV6-5 combines with J gene TRBJ2-6; unclear D gene. CDR1 MNHEY and CDR2 SVGAGI come from the germline V gene. Deletions cut 1 base from V and 2 bases from J, with 9 bases between. The CDR3 extends over 16 amino acids. The CDR3 sequence is CASSYLKTAGANVLTF. The CDR3 DNA reads TGTGCCAGCAGTTACTTGAAAACAGCTGGGGCCAACGTCCTGACTTTC.

The sample holds a few counts of this clonotype. The rearrangement links TRBV27 to TRBJ2-3; D may be TRBD1 or TRBD2 (5 bases each). V lost 1 base to trimming and J lost 2 bases, with 13 bases between them. The length of the CDR3 is 16 residues. Germline V CDR1 and CDR2: MNHEY, SMNVEV (reference sequence). CDR3 sequence reads: CASSLLPYGATDTQYF. The CDR3 bases are TGTGCCAGCAGTTTATTGCCCTACGGGGCCACAGATACGCAGTATTTT.